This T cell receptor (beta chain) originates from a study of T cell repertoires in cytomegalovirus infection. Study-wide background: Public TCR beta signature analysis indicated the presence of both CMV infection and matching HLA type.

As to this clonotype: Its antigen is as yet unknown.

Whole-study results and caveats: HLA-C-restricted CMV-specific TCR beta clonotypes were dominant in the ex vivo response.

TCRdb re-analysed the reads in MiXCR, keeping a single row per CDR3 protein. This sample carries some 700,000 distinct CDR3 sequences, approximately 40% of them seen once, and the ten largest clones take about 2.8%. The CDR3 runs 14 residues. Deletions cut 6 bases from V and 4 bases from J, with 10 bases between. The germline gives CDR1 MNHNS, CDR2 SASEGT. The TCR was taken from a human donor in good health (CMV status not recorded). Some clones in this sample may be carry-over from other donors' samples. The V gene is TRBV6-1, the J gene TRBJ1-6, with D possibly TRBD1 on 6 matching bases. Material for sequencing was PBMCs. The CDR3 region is CASRDRVYNSPLHF. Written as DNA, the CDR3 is TGTGCCAGCAGGGACAGAGTTTATAATTCACCCCTCCACTTT.